This T cell receptor (beta chain) was identified during a study of metastatic and nonmetastatic thyroid tumors. The wider study: Patients with malignant and benign thyroid disease provided blood and tumor or nodule tissue, whose repertoires were compared. Study-wide results and limits: Reported TCR beta diversity, measured in blood and tumor, was significantly higher for malignant thyroid tumors than for benign nodules.

Original processing notes: Using the CDR3 differences seen across clinicopathological groups, the authors built a distant-metastasis classifier for papillary thyroid cancer, which was meant to discriminate distant-metastatic patients. TCRdb used MiXCR to call clones anew from the PCR reads. The V and J calls and clone size are TCRdb's, not the authors'. The sample lists more than 20,000 clones; roughly 12% were seen once. There are many counts of this clone. Its antigen remains unidentified. CDR1 KGHDR and CDR2 SFDVKD come from the germline V gene. V was cut by 2 bases and J by 0 bases, with 13 bases left in between. The CDR3 consists of 17 residues. Each patient came to thyroid surgery without any prior treatment (of any kind).

The chain employs TRBV24-1 and TRBJ2-4; D uncertain. Sequenced: blood. The source is a female donor with papillary thyroid cancer or a benign thyroid nodule (not recorded which). Some clones in this sample may be carry-over from other donors' samples. This CDR3 is CATSDSRPSAAKNIQYF. The CDR3 DNA is TGTGCCACCAGTGATTCGCGCCCCTCAGCAGCCAAAAACATTCAGTACTTC.